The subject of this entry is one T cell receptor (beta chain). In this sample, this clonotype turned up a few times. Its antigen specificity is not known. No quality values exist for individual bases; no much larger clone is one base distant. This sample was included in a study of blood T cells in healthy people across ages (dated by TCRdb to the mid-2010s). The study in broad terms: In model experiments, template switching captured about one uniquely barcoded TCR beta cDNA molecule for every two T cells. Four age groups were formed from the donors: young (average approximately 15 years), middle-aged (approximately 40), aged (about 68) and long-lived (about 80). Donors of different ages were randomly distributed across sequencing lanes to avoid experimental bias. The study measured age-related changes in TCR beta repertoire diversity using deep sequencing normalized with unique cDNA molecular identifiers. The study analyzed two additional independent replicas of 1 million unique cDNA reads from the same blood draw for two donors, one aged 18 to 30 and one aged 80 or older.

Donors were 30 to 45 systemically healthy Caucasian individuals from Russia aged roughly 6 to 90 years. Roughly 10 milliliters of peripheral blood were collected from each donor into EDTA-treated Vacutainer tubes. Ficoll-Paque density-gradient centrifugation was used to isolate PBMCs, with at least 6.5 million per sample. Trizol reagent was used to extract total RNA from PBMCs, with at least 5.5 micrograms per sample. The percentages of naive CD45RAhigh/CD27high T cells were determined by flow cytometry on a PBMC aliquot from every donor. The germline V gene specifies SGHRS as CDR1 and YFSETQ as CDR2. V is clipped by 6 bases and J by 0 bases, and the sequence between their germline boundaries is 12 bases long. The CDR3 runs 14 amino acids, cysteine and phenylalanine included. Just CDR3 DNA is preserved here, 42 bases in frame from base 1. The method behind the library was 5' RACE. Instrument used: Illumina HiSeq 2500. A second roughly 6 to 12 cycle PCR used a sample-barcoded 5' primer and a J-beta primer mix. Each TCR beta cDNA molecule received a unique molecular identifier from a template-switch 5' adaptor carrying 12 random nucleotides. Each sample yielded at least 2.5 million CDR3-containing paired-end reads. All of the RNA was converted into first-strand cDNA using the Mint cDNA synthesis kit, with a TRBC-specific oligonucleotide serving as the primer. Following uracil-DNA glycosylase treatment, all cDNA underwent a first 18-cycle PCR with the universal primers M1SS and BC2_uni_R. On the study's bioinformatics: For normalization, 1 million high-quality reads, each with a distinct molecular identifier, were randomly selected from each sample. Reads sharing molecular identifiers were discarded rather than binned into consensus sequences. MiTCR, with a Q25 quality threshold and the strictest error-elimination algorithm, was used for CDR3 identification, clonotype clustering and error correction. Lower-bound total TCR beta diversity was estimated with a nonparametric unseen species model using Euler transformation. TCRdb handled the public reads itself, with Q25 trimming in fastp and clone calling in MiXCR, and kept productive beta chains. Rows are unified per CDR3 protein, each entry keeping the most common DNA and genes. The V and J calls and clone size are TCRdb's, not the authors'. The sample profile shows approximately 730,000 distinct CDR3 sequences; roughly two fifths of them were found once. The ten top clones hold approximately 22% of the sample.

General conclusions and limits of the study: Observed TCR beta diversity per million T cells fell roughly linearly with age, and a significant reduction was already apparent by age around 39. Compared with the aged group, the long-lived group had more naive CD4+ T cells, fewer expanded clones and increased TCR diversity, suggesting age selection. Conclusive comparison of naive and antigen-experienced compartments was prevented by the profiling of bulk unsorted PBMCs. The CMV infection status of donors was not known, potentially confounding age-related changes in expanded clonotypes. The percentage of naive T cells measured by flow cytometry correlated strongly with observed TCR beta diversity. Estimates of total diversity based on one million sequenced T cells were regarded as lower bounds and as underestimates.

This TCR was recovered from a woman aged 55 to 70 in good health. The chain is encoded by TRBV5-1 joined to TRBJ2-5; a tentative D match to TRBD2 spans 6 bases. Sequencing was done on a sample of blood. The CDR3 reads CASTLSGNQETQYF. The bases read TGCGCCAGCACCCTTAGCGGAAACCAAGAGACCCAGTACTTC. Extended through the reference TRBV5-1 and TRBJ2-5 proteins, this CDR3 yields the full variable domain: KAGVTQTPRYLIKTRGQQVTLSCSPISGHRSVSWYQQTPGQGLQFLFEYFSETQRNKGNFPGRFSGRQFSNSRSEMNVSTLELGDSALYLCASTLSGNQETQYFGPGTRLLVL.